This T cell receptor beta chain was found in a study of CD8 T cells in Susac syndrome. Study-wide points: The study conceded that relatively few individuals underwent its TCR sequencing and HLA analysis.

Random hexamers were used to reverse transcribe an amount of roughly 0.45 to 1 ug RNA. The CDR3 of TCR beta was amplified by immunoSEQ multiplex PCR across 54 Vbeta and 13 Jbeta. TCRdb used MiXCR to reprocess the immunoSEQ multiplex PCR reads, holding one entry per CDR3 protein. The data contain approximately 190,000 distinct CDR3 sequences, about 95% of them singletons. Trimming removed 3 bases from V and 3 bases from J; junction bases left unmatched: 4. The CDR3 sequence is 15 residues long. The germline CDR1 and CDR2 sequences are SGHAT and FQNNGV. This clonotype has just one count. Its antigen is unidentified.

This TCR was recovered from a human donor with multiple sclerosis. The sequenced sample consisted of CD4+ T cells from PBMCs. This chain connects TRBV11-2 to TRBJ2-1, with TRBD1 identical over 8 bases. The CDR3 DNA reads TGTGCCAGCAGCTTTAACAGGGGGAACTACAATGAGCAGTTCTTC. Residues: CASSFNRGNYNEQFF.